The present entry profiles one T cell receptor beta chain with its context. This clonotype came up a few times. The antigen it binds to is not known. Qualities for individual bases were not recorded, and no much larger clone is one base off. Libraries came from 5' RACE. Sequencing instrument: Illumina HiSeq 2000. Template switching added a universal primer binding site, and the final cDNA carried a unique molecular identifier that allowed TCR cDNA molecules to be counted accurately. Specific primers in the conserved constant-segment region were used to synthesize first-strand cDNA for TCR alpha and beta chains. To control for contamination, each cDNA library was double barcoded with a SMART-Mk sample barcode plus Illumina barcodes. Two successive PCR steps introduced TruSeq adapter sequences along with Illumina sample barcodes. The TCR alpha and beta cDNA libraries were sequenced on the Illumina HiSeq platform using custom primers. Concerning the study's data processing: MiGEC was used to process raw reads and extract unique molecular identifiers, and MiXCR was used to find CDR3 positions. For each individual, recombination models were inferred using an EM algorithm with the repgenHMM and IGoR tools. The analysis of shared clonotypes was done with the tcR package in R, with sharing normalized by the product of cloneset sizes. To study raw recombination free of thymic and clonal selection effects, out-of-frame nonproductive sequences were analyzed. The public reads were quality trimmed at Q25 with fastp and then assembled into clones with MiXCR by TCRdb, keeping productive beta chains. Every entry covers one CDR3 protein and lists the most common genes and DNA from its rows. The V and J calls here are based on TCRdb, not the publication. The sample table contains around 220,000 distinct CDR3 sequences; only one count was recorded for 11% to 15% of them. The top ten clones comprise approximately 8.2% of the sample.

The source of the sample is a study of identical twins (dated by TCRdb to 2016 to 2018). Looking at the study overall: To test whether fetal clonotypes persist, this study deep-sequenced TCR alpha and beta repertoires from monozygotic twins, from unrelated adults of various ages, and from cord blood. To rule out contamination, the twin experiments were replicated at different times with different library preparation protocols. Overall results and qualifications from the work: Because the same donors could not be followed over many years, the conclusions depended on cross-sectional statistical analysis. Compared with coincidental sharing between unrelated individuals, out-of-frame TCR alpha sequences shared between twins showed an excess of sequences with low generation probability. Fewer insertions were carried by abundant cord blood beta clonotypes, a similar but weaker trend appeared in young adult naive repertoires, and no such trend appeared in memory repertoires. Zero-insertion analyses could be partly confounded by invariant T cells such as MAIT and iNKT, though diverse VJ usage argued against such confounding for most clonotypes. A weaker excess of twin sharing was found in beta out-of-frame sequences because the signal-to-noise ratio was lowered by fewer shared sequences. Out-of-frame TCR alpha sharing in monozygotic twins was systematically underestimated by recombination models, whereas sharing between unrelated individuals was in agreement with the recombination models.

Only healthy Caucasian donors were included. Using Miltenyi CD45RO+ enrichment and human naive T-cell isolation kits, memory (CD45RO+) and naive T cells were isolated from PBMC. V is cut back by 2 bases and J by 2 bases, with 12 bases in the junction unmatched. There are 19 amino acids in the CDR3, from cysteine to phenylalanine inclusive. Only the CDR3 portion is preserved as DNA: 57 bases, with reading frame beginning at the first base. CDR1 and CDR2 (SNHLY, FYNNEI) derive from the germline V gene. What was sequenced was memory (CD45RO+) T cells sorted from blood. Interpreted using the paper, the cell subset or site label stands for: CD45RO+ enriched T cells. This chain joins TRBV2 to TRBJ1-4, with TRBD1 identical over 9 junction bases. The sequence derives from a young woman in good health. The nucleotide sequence is given as TGTGCCAGCAGTGAACCCGACAGGGGGGTTTTGTCGACTAATGAAAAACTGTTTTTT. Translation gives CASSEPDRGVLSTNEKLFF. Where the CDR3 stops, the reference TRBV2 and TRBJ1-4 genes take over; the full variable domain is EPEVTQTPSHQVTQMGQEVILRCVPISNHLYFYWYRQILGQKVEFLVSFYNNEISEKSEIFDDQFSVERPDGSNFTLKIRSTKLEDSAMYFCASSEPDRGVLSTNEKLFFGSGTQLSVL.